The sequence of this T cell receptor beta chain was determined in a study of blood T cell repertoires in COVID-19. In the study overall: Acute and convalescent COVID-19 samples came from the United States, Italy and Spain.

Measured with immunoSEQ multiplex PCR; TCRdb has only the in-frame clones, and not every one. The sample holds approximately 280,000 clones, roughly 85% seen once. The germline V gene has CDR1 SEHNR and CDR2 FQNEAQ (reference sequence). CDR3 length equals 13 residues. The ends were cut back, 5 bases at V and 4 bases at J, with 8 bases in the middle. Participant-reported clinical history was the basis for cohort assignment. Sequencing was performed on PBMCs or T cells enriched from blood (not recorded which). The sequence came from a man aged 35 to 55 who had been exposed to COVID-19. V usage is TRBV7-9 and J usage is TRBJ2-2; D remains ambiguous. CDR3: CASSQQRTGELFF. The CDR3 bases are TGTGCCAGCAGCCAACAACGCACCGGGGAGCTGTTTTTT.